The sample holds a few counts of the clone carrying this T cell receptor beta chain. What it recognizes is unknown. This specimen comes from a study of post-analysis software for immune sequencing data. Broader study findings: With TRBV5-6, TRBV5-1 and TRBV20-1 included, five TRBV segments were more frequent in patients than in controls.

Included in the TCR beta cDNA libraries were unique molecular identifiers. TCRdb called the PCR reads again in MiXCR, with one record for every CDR3 protein. The data show 160,000 or so distinct CDR3 sequences, under 40% seen once. The CDR3 sequence is 17 residues long. From germline, CDR1 is SGHVS and CDR2 FNYEAQ. V was pared by 2 bases and J by 2 bases, with 16 bases between. This clonotype originated in a girl aged 10 to 17 with multiple sclerosis. This chain uses TRBV7-6 with TRBJ2-1; no clear D gene. Sequenced here: blood, sampled after autologous hematopoietic stem cell transplantation. This CDR3 reads CASSLLGRSVTYNEQFF. DNA for the CDR3: TGTGCCAGCAGCTTATTAGGCAGGTCCGTCACCTACAATGAGCAGTTCTTC.